A selection of T cell receptor beta chains follows, all from one sample in a study of cytomegalovirus exposure and HLA in healthy donors. Method: immunoSEQ multiplex PCR; TCRdb's copy keeps in-frame clones and lacks some. The table shows about 110,000 clones, with approximately 72% occurring only once. Material for sequencing was PBMCs. The receptors derive from a man aged 30 to 45 in good health and CMV-seronegative. Each CDR3 is given with its conserved first and last residue. The order of the fields is clone size, J gene, V gene, D gene, CDR3 protein, CDR3 DNA. A D gene is named only where the DNA matches it firmly. A row's size may be missing; if present it is once, few, many or a size class.

- TRBJ1-6 TRBV27 - CASSWSDQVPPLHF TGTGCCAGCAGTTGGTCTGATCAGGTCCCACCCCTCCACTTT
- TRBJ1-2 TRBV4-3 TRBD1 CASSQNPTGTYGYTF TGCGCCAGCAGCCAGAACCCGACAGGGACCTATGGCTACACCTTC
- TRBJ1-1 TRBV4-3 - CASSQDRKTGFVSEAFF TGCGCCAGCAGCCAAGATCGGAAAACAGGGTTTGTATCTGAAGCTTTCTTT
- TRBJ2-7 TRBV5-1 TRBD2 CASSPPSGSLYEQYF TGCGCCAGCAGCCCGCCTAGCGGGAGTCTCTACGAGCAGTACTTC
- TRBJ2-7 TRBV6-6 - CASRTSGYEQYF TGTGCCAGCAGGACTTCGGGCTACGAGCAGTACTTC
once TRBJ2-7 TRBV5-4 TRBD2 CASSTMTSGPYEQYF TGTGCCAGCAGCACCATGACTAGCGGTCCCTACGAGCAGTACTTC
- TRBJ2-5 TRBV6-6 - CASSYSVLQETQYF TGTGCCAGCAGTTACTCTGTGCTACAAGAGACCCAGTACTTC
once TRBJ2-7 TRBV5-6 TRBD2 CASSLAGGYYEQYF TGTGCCAGCAGCTTGGCGGGGGGGTACTACGAGCAGTACTTC
- TRBJ2-5 TRBV5-6 TRBD1 CASSLEGGWETQYF TGTGCCAGCAGCTTGGAAGGGGGCTGGGAGACCCAGTACTTC
- TRBJ1-3 TRBV11-2 - CASSPSAANSGNTIYF TGTGCCAGCAGTCCCTCCGCGGCCAACTCTGGAAACACCATATATTTT
- TRBJ2-7 TRBV5-1 TRBD1 CASSQDRGFGEQYF TGCGCCAGCAGCCAGGACAGGGGATTCGGCGAGCAGTACTTC
- TRBJ1-2 TRBV5-8 TRBD1 CASSQGQGYGYTF TGTGCCAGCAGCCAAGGACAGGGGTATGGCTACACCTTC
few TRBJ2-7 TRBV27 - CASRPLVSVPLEQYF TGTGCCAGCAGGCCCCTCGTCTCGGTCCCCCTCGAGCAGTACTTC
- TRBJ2-7 TRBV27 - CASSHRGSGVIYHEQYF TGTGCCAGCAGTCATCGGGGCTCAGGGGTGATTTACCACGAGCAGTACTTC
- TRBJ2-7 TRBV5-5 TRBD2 CASSLDSGPIYEQYF TGTGCCAGCAGCTTGGATAGCGGGCCGATCTACGAGCAGTACTTC
few TRBJ1-5 TRBV6-4 TRBD1 CASSDRTGVYQPQHF TGTGCCAGCAGTGACAGGACAGGGGTATATCAGCCCCAGCATTTT
- TRBJ2-7 TRBV4-3 TRBD1 CASSHTTGLSYEQYF TGCGCCAGCAGTCACACGACAGGGCTCTCCTACGAGCAGTACTTC
once TRBJ1-5 TRBV4-1 - CASSLPGNQPQHF TGCGCCAGCAGTTTACCCGGGAATCAGCCCCAGCATTTT
- TRBJ1-1 TRBV27 - CASSFFSSMNTEAFF TGTGCCAGCAGTTTTTTTTCCTCTATGAACACTGAAGCTTTCTTT
- TRBJ2-7 TRBV28 - CASSLQQGYHEQYF TGTGCCAGCAGTTTACAACAGGGTTACCACGAGCAGTACTTC
- TRBJ2-3 TRBV25-1 - CASSESRQNYFTDTQYF TGTGCCAGCAGTGAATCGAGGCAGAATTACTTCACAGATACGCAGTATTTT
- TRBJ1-5 TRBV10-2 TRBD1 CASSEPGDRSYQPQHF TGCGCCAGCAGTGAGCCTGGGGACAGAAGTTATCAGCCCCAGCATTTT
- TRBJ2-5 TRBV6-5 TRBD2 CASSYLSSGAKTQYF TGTGCCAGCAGTTACTTGTCTAGCGGGGCAAAGACCCAGTACTTC
- TRBJ1-6 TRBV5-4 - CASRTGQLSFNSPLHF TGTGCCAGCAGGACCGGACAGCTAAGCTTTAATTCACCCCTCCACTTT
- TRBJ2-1 TRBV6-4 TRBD1 CASSAGTGSYNEQFF TGTGCCAGCAGTGCCGGGACAGGGAGCTACAATGAGCAGTTCTTC
once TRBJ1-6 TRBV6-1 TRBD1 CASSEYAGGYNSPLHF TGTGCCAGCAGTGAATACGCAGGGGGCTATAATTCACCCCTCCACTTT
- TRBJ1-2 TRBV5-1 - CASSLGQSEGYTF TGCGCCAGCAGCTTGGGACAGAGCGAGGGCTACACCTTC
- TRBJ2-1 TRBV6-5 - CASSYSDLQYNEQFF TGTGCCAGCAGTTACTCGGACTTACAGTACAATGAGCAGTTCTTC
- TRBJ2-1 TRBV7-2 - CASSLGGTWSYNEQFF TGTGCCAGCAGCTTAGGGGGGACTTGGTCCTACAATGAGCAGTTCTTC
- TRBJ1-5 TRBV6-5 - CASRRTANQPQHF TGTGCCAGCAGGAGGACAGCCAATCAGCCCCAGCATTTT